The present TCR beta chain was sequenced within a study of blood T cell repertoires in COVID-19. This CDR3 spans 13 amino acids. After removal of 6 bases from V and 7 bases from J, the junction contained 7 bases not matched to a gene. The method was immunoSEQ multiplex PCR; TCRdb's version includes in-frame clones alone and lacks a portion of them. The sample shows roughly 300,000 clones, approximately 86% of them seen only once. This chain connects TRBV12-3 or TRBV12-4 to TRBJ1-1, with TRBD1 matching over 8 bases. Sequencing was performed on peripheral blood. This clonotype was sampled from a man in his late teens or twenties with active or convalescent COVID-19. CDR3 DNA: TGTGCCAGCAGAGAGCCAGGGGGCGGTGAAGCTTTCTTT. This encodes CASREPGGGEAFF.